This entry lists 25 T cell receptor beta chains sequenced from one sample in a study of cytomegalovirus exposure and HLA in healthy donors. With 60 Vbeta and 13 Jbeta primers, the PCR was carried out. Assay used: immunoSEQ multiplex PCR; TCRdb lists only in-frame clones, some missing. The table has fewer than 180,000 clones, 60% to 70% seen once. What was sequenced was PBMCs. The receptors derive from a woman between 55 and 75 years old in good health and CMV-seropositive.

DNA for the CDR3: TGTGCCAGCAGTGGGGACAGGGGTAGCACAGATACGCAGTATTTT. This translates into CASSGDRGSTDTQYF. J is TRBJ2-3 and V is TRBV2; TRBD1 aligns across 10 bases. Germline V gives CDR1 SNHLY, CDR2 FYNNEI. The J segment lost 0 bases and the V segment lost 4 bases, leaving 1 base of the junction unmatched. This CDR3 is built from 15 residues. Variable domain in full (rest from reference TRBV2 and TRBJ2-3): EPEVTQTPSHQVTQMGQEVILRCVPISNHLYFYWYRQILGQKVEFLVSFYNNEISEKSEIFDDQFSVERPDGSNFTLKIRSTKLEDSAMYFCASSGDRGSTDTQYFGPGTRLTVL.

The chain employs TRBV18 and TRBJ2-5, with D tentatively TRBD2 (5 bases). Matching the DNA end better, TRBJ2-7 makes the J call doubtful. The CDR3 length is 13 residues. Germline lookup yields CDR1 KGHSH and CDR2 LQKENI. CDR3 protein: CASSPGLSYEQYF. Here the CDR3 DNA reads TGTGCCAGCTCACCAGGACTCTCCTACGAGCAGTACTTC.

DNA for the CDR3: TGTGCCAGCAGCCTAGGGACAGGGGGCTCCTACGAGCAGTACTTC. This gives the protein CASSLGTGGSYEQYF. This chain links TRBV4-2 with TRBJ2-7, with 11 nucleotides matching TRBD1. The germline CDR1 and CDR2 sequences are LGHNA and YNFKEQ. The CDR3 runs to 15 residues. V dropped 4 bases and J dropped 0; count of bases not matched to a gene: 2.

On this clone itself: Mismatch with germline at one junction end may stem from a read error. The chain is built from TRBV5-4 and TRBJ2-2; D might be TRBD1 (6 bases). Germline CDR1 is SGHNT and CDR2 is YYREEE (reference sequence). This CDR3 comprises 15 residues. The CDR3 here is CASRLDRMNTGELFF. The DNA for the CDR3 is TGTGCCAGCAGATTGGACAGAATGAACACCGGGGAGCTGTTTTTT.

This clone turned up a few times. The chain carries TRBV19 and TRBJ2-5; a possible D gene is TRBD2 (6 bases). Trimming shortened V by 1 base and J by 7 bases, and 10 bases separated the two germline ends. This CDR3 region has 13 residues. Looked up from germline, CDR1 is LNHDA and CDR2 is SQIVND (reference sequence). CDR3 loop: CASSIAGEVTQYF. The CDR3 bases are TGTGCCAGTAGTATAGCGGGAGAGGTGACCCAGTACTTC.

This clone appeared a single time. The chain joins TRBV5-4 to TRBJ2-1; TRBD2 matches 14 bases. In germline, CDR1 is SGHNT, CDR2 YYREEE (reference sequence). With 4 bases clipped from V and 10 bases from J, the junction kept 4 bases outside the gene matches. The CDR3 extends over 14 amino acids. The CDR3 DNA reads TGTGCCAGCAGCCTGGGACTAGCGGGAGACGAGCAGTTCTTC. Translated: CASSLGLAGDEQFF.

The V and J genes are TRBV2 and TRBJ2-3; the D gene is possibly TRBD2 (5 bases). V dropped 5 bases and J dropped 3 bases, with 15 bases sitting between them. Germline CDR1 and CDR2: SNHLY and FYNNEI. There are 15 residues in the CDR3. CDR3 sequence reads: CASSRIGVLTDTQYF. CDR3 DNA: TGTGCCAGCAGTAGAATCGGGGTGCTGACAGATACGCAGTATTTT.

This clone was observed once. The rearrangement joins TRBV4-3 to TRBJ2-7; TRBD2 aligns across 11 bases. The CDR3 has 19 residues. The junction had 16 bases not matched to a gene; V was cut back by 0 bases and J by 6 bases. The V gene's germline CDR1 is LGHNA and CDR2 YSLEER. CDR3 protein: CASSQEPVSGRAIPPEQYF. DNA of the CDR3: TGCGCCAGCAGCCAAGAACCGGTTAGCGGGAGGGCCATCCCGCCCGAGCAGTACTTC.

The V and J genes are TRBV11-2 and TRBJ2-1; tentatively, D is TRBD1 (5 bases). Per germline, CDR1 SGHAT and CDR2 FQNNGV. V was trimmed by 0 bases and J by 12 bases, leaving 12 bases between them. CDR3 length equals 13 residues. Written as DNA, the CDR3 is TGTGCCAGCAGCTTAGATATTGGGGCCGGGCAGTTCTTC. Translation: CASSLDIGAGQFF.

The gene calls are TRBV4-1 and TRBJ1-6; TRBD1 matches at 11 bases. Germline CDR1 and CDR2: MGHRA and YSYEKL. The CDR3 is made up of 15 amino acids. V lost 4 bases, J lost 12 bases, and 8 bases stayed unmatched. The CDR3, as DNA: TGCGCCAGCAGCCGGACACCGGGACAGGGGGAACCCCTCCACTTT. Translated: CASSRTPGQGEPLHF.

The CDR3 DNA follows: TGTGCCAGCAGACCCACCCATGGCGGCAGCACAGATACGCAGTATTTT. Translation gives CASRPTHGGSTDTQYF. The gene calls are TRBV11-1 and TRBJ2-3; D remains unclear. CDR1 is SGHAT, CDR2 FQDESV, per germline (reference sequence). The CDR3 extends over 16 amino acids. The ends were cut back, 6 bases at V and 0 bases at J, with 16 bases in the middle.

The chain is built from TRBV2 and TRBJ2-7; D may be TRBD2 (6 bases). The CDR3 covers 15 residues. V gave up 0 bases and J gave up 0 bases, with 9 bases separating them. Germline lookup yields CDR1 SNHLY and CDR2 FYNNEI. The CDR3 sequence is CASSEAPGSSYEQYF. CDR3 DNA: TGTGCCAGCAGTGAAGCGCCCGGGAGCTCCTACGAGCAGTACTTC.

The J gene is TRBJ2-6, the V gene TRBV10-3; D call uncertain. CDR1 is ENHRY and CDR2 is SYGVKD in the germline V gene. There are 16 residues in the CDR3. Trimming removed 0 bases at V and 1 base at J, with 7 bases between. The CDR3 coding sequence is TGTGCCATCAGTGAGTCGACCGGGTCTGGGGCCAACGTCCTGACTTTC. This encodes CAISESTGSGANVLTF.

The chain uses TRBV5-1 and TRBJ2-1; 12 nucleotides align to TRBD2. Germline V gene sequence: CDR1 SGHRS, CDR2 YFSETQ. The CDR3 totals 17 residues. J was trimmed by 9 bases and V by 1 base; bases with no gene match: 11. DNA for the CDR3: TGCGCCAGCAGCTTGTGGCCTCTGACTAGCGGGAGTGGTGAGCAGTTCTTC. This sequence encodes CASSLWPLTSGSGEQFF.

The rearrangement uses TRBV15 and TRBJ2-5, with D maybe TRBD1 (6 bases). Trimming pared 4 bases from V and 3 bases from J, leaving 6 bases between. In germline, CDR1 is LNHNV, CDR2 YYDKDF (reference sequence). The CDR3 loop spans 12 amino acids. The CDR3 nucleotides read TGTGCCACCAGCAACAGGGAAGAGACCCAGTACTTC. Amino acids: CATSNREETQYF.

This rearrangement joins TRBV5-4 to TRBJ2-3; TRBD1 aligns across 7 bases. Germline trimming cut 5 bases from V and 2 bases from J; bases unmatched to any gene: 8. Per germline, CDR1 SGHNT and CDR2 YYREEE (reference sequence). CDR3 length: 15 amino acids. Here the CDR3 DNA reads TGTGCCAGCAGGGTAAGACAGGGATCCACAGATACGCAGTATTTT. Its protein is CASRVRQGSTDTQYF. Drawing the rest from reference TRBV5-4 and TRBJ2-3, the complete variable domain is ETGVTQSPTHLIKTRGQQVTLRCSSQSGHNTVSWYQQALGQGPQFIFQYYREEENGRGNFPPRFSGLQFPNYSSELNVNALELDDSALYLCASRVRQGSTDTQYFGPGTRLTVL.

This rearrangement joins TRBV7-3 to TRBJ2-7; 9 nucleotides line up with TRBD1. Losses at the gene ends were 5 bases for V and 0 bases for J; bases not matched to a gene: 5. CDR1 is SGHTA, CDR2 FQGTGA, per germline. The CDR3 spans 15 residues. The CDR3 sequence is CASSLDRGPSYEQYF. Written as DNA, the CDR3 is TGTGCCAGCAGCCTGGACAGGGGCCCCTCCTACGAGCAGTACTTC.

The CDR3 DNA reads as TGTGCCAGCAGCTCTCAGGGGTATTCACCCCTCCACTTT. It translates to CASSSQGYSPLHF. The chain combines TRBV7-9 with TRBJ1-6; possible D gene TRBD1, 6 bases. The germline V gene has CDR1 SEHNR and CDR2 FQNEAQ (reference sequence). V lost 4 bases and J 8 bases, leaving 9 bases between the germline ends. The CDR3 is made up of 13 amino acids. Complete variable domain (other parts from reference TRBV7-9 and TRBJ1-6): DTGVSQNPRHKITKRGQNVTFRCDPISEHNRLYWYRQTLGQGPEFLTYFQNEAQLEKSRLLSDRFSAERPKGSFSTLEIQRTEQGDSAMYLCASSSQGYSPLHFGNGTRLTVT.

This rearrangement joins TRBV5-1 to TRBJ1-1; 7 nucleotides align to TRBD1. The trim removed 1 base at V and 6 bases at J, leaving 9 bases unmatched. Germline V gene lookup returns CDR1 SGHRS and CDR2 YFSETQ. The CDR3 runs to 15 residues. As DNA, the CDR3 is TGCGCCAGCAGCTTGCTCGGACAGGTCAACGCTGAAGCTTTCTTT. Its translation: CASSLLGQVNAEAFF.

The chain recombines TRBV28 with TRBJ1-4; 7 bases are a match to TRBD1. Germline loops: CDR1 MDHEN, CDR2 SYDVKM. J was trimmed by 0 bases and V by 6 bases; bases with no gene match: 4. This CDR3 is built from 15 residues. Here the CDR3 reads CASSTGDATNEKLFF. CDR3 sequence (DNA): TGTGCCAGCAGCACAGGGGACGCAACTAATGAAAAACTGTTTTTT.

This clone was counted a few times. The chain uses TRBV6-4 and TRBJ2-1, with 8 bases fitting TRBD2. This CDR3 contains 16 residues. V was pared by 4 bases and J by 10 bases, with 15 bases of the junction left unmatched. CDR1 and CDR2 from the germline V gene are MRHNA and SNTAGT. CDR3 protein: CASSAQSGLAGREQFF. The CDR3 bases are TGTGCCAGCAGTGCCCAATCGGGGCTAGCGGGTAGAGAGCAGTTCTTC.

The chain recombines TRBV19 with TRBJ2-2; 8 nucleotides match TRBD2. Unmatched junction bases numbered 2, after V lost 3 bases and J lost 5 bases. The CDR3 covers 14 residues. The germline V gene has CDR1 LNHDA and CDR2 SQIVND (reference sequence). CDR3 sequence: CASSIRGGTGELFF. The CDR3 DNA reads as TGTGCCAGTAGTATTCGGGGGGGGACCGGGGAGCTGTTTTTT. Together with reference TRBV19 and TRBJ2-2, the CDR3 gives the full variable domain: DGGITQSPKYLFRKEGQNVTLSCEQNLNHDAMYWYRQDPGQGLRLIYYSQIVNDFQKGDIAEGYSVSREKKESFPLTVTSAQKNPTAFYLCASSIRGGTGELFFGEGSRLTVL.

This clone was detected only a few times. The J gene is TRBJ1-2, the V gene TRBV27; 7 nucleotides agree with TRBD1. Germline loops: CDR1 MNHEY, CDR2 SMNVEV (reference sequence). V dropped 4 bases and J dropped 3; count of bases not matched to a gene: 5. The CDR3 runs to 14 residues. CDR3 sequence reads: CASSYLGQDYGYTF. The CDR3 DNA follows: TGTGCCAGCAGTTATCTTGGACAGGACTATGGCTACACCTTC.

This clone has more than one count but fewer than ten. This chain uses TRBV15 with TRBJ1-4; D unclear. V shed 8 bases and J shed 5 bases, with 21 bases lying between them. This CDR3 region has 16 residues. Germline-derived CDR1 and CDR2 are LNHNV and YYDKDF (reference sequence). The CDR3 here is CATSLNPPPANEKLFF. The CDR3 DNA reads TGTGCCACCTCCCTCAATCCCCCCCCCGCGAATGAAAAACTGTTTTTT.

This clone turned up a few times. The rearrangement joins TRBV9 to TRBJ1-4; the D gene is possibly TRBD1 (5 bases). Trimming left V 0 bases short and J 6 bases short, with 12 bases between. CDR3 length: 15 residues. The V gene's germline CDR1 is SGDLS and CDR2 YYNGEE. The CDR3 loop is CASSVAAGRDEKLFF. The CDR3 DNA is TGTGCCAGCAGCGTAGCTGCAGGGAGGGATGAAAAACTGTTTTTT.